This TCR beta chain was sequenced in a study of blood T cell repertoires in COVID-19. Sequenced by immunoSEQ multiplex PCR; TCRdb stores in-frame clones only, minus some. The data contain roughly 18,000 clones, 75% to 90% of them seen just once; the ten biggest clones take up approximately 11%. CDR1 is MNHEY, CDR2 SVGAGI, per germline. The CDR3 covers 15 residues. The ends lost 2 bases at V and 6 bases at J; junction bases unmatched: 7. What was sequenced was peripheral blood. This chain uses TRBV6-5 with TRBJ1-5, with 7 bases identical to TRBD1. The source is a man older than 75 with acute or convalescent COVID-19. The CDR3 loop reads CASSYTFDRVQPQHF. The CDR3 DNA reads as TGTGCCAGCAGTTACACATTTGACAGGGTTCAGCCCCAGCATTTT.